This T cell receptor (beta chain) stems from a study of cytomegalovirus exposure and HLA in healthy donors. General study findings and limits: When the data were analyzed later, several of the most significant clusters appeared to be linked to common viral pathogens.

Vbeta (60) and Jbeta (13) primers were used in the PCR. Assay used: immunoSEQ multiplex PCR; TCRdb lists only in-frame clones, some missing. This table holds roughly 180,000 clones, roughly four fifths found once. Germline V lookup: CDR1 SGHTA, CDR2 FQGNSA. The CDR3 is 16 residues long. V lost 0 bases to trimming and J lost 6 bases; unmatched junction nucleotides: 9. Note on this clone: Its antigen is not identified.

The sequenced sample was PBMCs. The J gene is TRBJ2-7, the V gene TRBV7-2, with 9 nucleotides matching TRBD2. This clonotype was obtained from a female donor in good health and CMV-seronegative. CDR3: CASSLARAGGPGEQYF. In DNA, the CDR3 is TGTGCCAGCAGCTTAGCGCGGGCGGGGGGGCCGGGCGAGCAGTACTTC.